These T cell receptor beta chains were read from a single sample in a study of blood T cell repertoires in COVID-19. The assay was immunoSEQ multiplex PCR, and TCRdb's table has in-frame clones only and misses some. The profile shows tens of thousands of clones, 70% to 90% of them singletons. The sequenced material came from peripheral blood. The receptors were gathered from a human donor in a cohort sampled during active COVID-19. Both conserved end residues are trimmed from each CDR3. The size of a clone is reported for some rows only, either as once, few or many, or as a class for expanded clones.

clone size	V gene	J gene	CDR3 protein
-	TRBV5-1	TRBJ2-1	ASSLGAAGGGNEQF
-	TRBV18	TRBJ1-1	ASSPFNPGVNTEAF
-	TRBV11-1	TRBJ1-4	ASSLPGNEKLF
-	TRBV2	TRBJ2-2	ASRGQGATGELF
-	TRBV2	TRBJ1-2	ASSEVVEIRDGYT
-	TRBV2	TRBJ2-2	ASSRTGLHLNTGELF
-	TRBV10-3	TRBJ2-3	ATRSAGGSTDTQY
-	TRBV24-1	TRBJ2-7	ATSDRGLVTYEQY
-	TRBV11-3	TRBJ2-5	ASSLDPSPRETQY
-	TRBV6-6	TRBJ2-3	ASREASGLTDTQY
-	TRBV4-1	TRBJ1-1	ASSQDKRQGGTEAF
-	TRBV18	TRBJ2-1	ASSPPSGDNEQF
-	TRBV24-1	TRBJ1-4	ATSDSPLGGANEKLF
-	TRBV28	TRBJ2-5	ASSFTGVYGETQY
-	TRBV4-1	TRBJ1-4	ASSQGTGEKLF
-	TRBV5-1	TRBJ2-7	ASSLASGVTSYEQY
-	TRBV5-1	TRBJ2-1	ASSPTGVGVNNEQF
-	TRBV30	TRBJ2-3	ASHSGGGTDTQY
-	TRBV30	TRBJ2-7	ACQTGTSGEQY
-	TRBV5-1	TRBJ2-7	ASRTGLSAYEQY
-	TRBV5-4	TRBJ2-5	ASRPGSQPETQY
-	TRBV7-9	TRBJ1-1	AGETGGTEAF
-	TRBV7-8	TRBJ1-1	ASSSQGMNTEAF
-	TRBV5-1	TRBJ1-5	ASSLGVGDNQPQH
-	TRBV6-5	TRBJ1-2	ASSLSGQASYGYT
-	TRBV5-1	TRBJ2-4	ASSLEGGENIQY
-	TRBV4-2	TRBJ2-7	ASSRGAGVAPEQY
-	TRBV7-2	TRBJ1-4	ASSLGGAGEKLF
-	TRBV27	TRBJ2-3	ASSHTSTDTQY
-	TRBV5-1	TRBJ2-7	ASNSGGSEQY
-	TRBV30	TRBJ2-6	AWSKRGRGANVLT
once	TRBV6-5	TRBJ1-1	ASSYGGRMNTEAF
-	TRBV7-8	TRBJ2-7	ASSLSRPVTGLYEQY
-	TRBV18	TRBJ1-3	ASSPISGTPVGNTIY
-	TRBV19	TRBJ1-1	ASSIDRGEAF
-	TRBV11-2	TRBJ2-2	ASSLEATRRELF
once	TRBV29-1	TRBJ2-1	SVQGLAGLNEQF